Shown below are 28 T cell receptor beta chains from a single sample sequenced in a study of T cell clonality in common variable immunodeficiency. Clones were read by immunoSEQ multiplex PCR, and TCRdb kept only the in-frame ones, dropping some. Altogether roughly 34,000 clones were found in the sample, and no singletons occur. What was sequenced was peripheral blood mononuclear cells. These receptors were obtained from a person between 18 and 75 years old in good health.

The sample holds many counts of this clone. Coverage ceases 3 residues before the CDR3 finishes, and the germline J gene fills in the end. The chain is built from TRBV28 and TRBJ1-3; 7 bases line up with TRBD1. Germline-derived CDR1 and CDR2 are MDHEN and SYDVKM. J was trimmed by 7 bases and V by 4 bases; bases with no gene match: 13. The CDR3 is made up of 16 amino acids. Incomplete CDR3 DNA: TGTGCCAGCAGTTCTTCCAACAGGGGCCTGGGGAACACC. It codes for CASSSSNRGLGNT. The full CDR3 is CASSSSNRGLGNTIYF.

Ten or more counts support this clone. Read sequence stops 3 residues before the CDR3 end, and the germline J gene provides the missing end. This chain joins TRBV11-2 and TRBJ1-1; D is possibly TRBD1 (5 bases). The CDR3 consists of 11 residues. Trimming stripped 8 bases from V and 4 bases from J, with 8 bases between. Germline-derived CDR1 and CDR2 are SGHAT and FQNNGV. CDR3 bases read: TGTGCCAGCCTGAGGGGCACTGAA. Protein product: CASLRGTE. The whole CDR3 region reads CASLRGTEAFF.

This clone was counted many times. The sequenced fragment ends 3 residues before the CDR3 boundary, so the rest is inferred from the germline J gene. V is TRBV5-1 and J is TRBJ1-6; a weak D match, TRBD1 (5 bases). The CDR3 sequence is 15 residues long. Per germline, CDR1 SGHRS and CDR2 YFSETQ. The ends were cut back, 2 bases at V and 10 bases at J, with 16 bases in the middle. The chain's CDR3 is CASSFRALGGSPLHF. The part of the CDR3 DNA that was read is TGCGCCAGCAGCTTCCGGGCCCTGGGGGGATCACCC.

The table lists this clone with many counts. Read data end 3 residues before the CDR3 end; the end is taken from the germline J gene. V and J are TRBV14 and TRBJ1-2; D perhaps matches TRBD1 (6 bases). The CDR3 length is 14 residues. Germline V gives CDR1 SGHDN, CDR2 FVKESK. The CDR3 loop reads CASSPGGGAWGYTF. CDR3 DNA (partial): TGTGCCAGCAGCCCCGGCGGGGGGGCTTGGGGC.

This clone was counted ten times or more. The read falls 3 residues short of the CDR3 end, and the missing part is taken from the germline J gene. The V call is TRBV5-1, the J call TRBJ2-1, with D possibly matching TRBD1 (6 bases). The ends were cut back, 4 bases at V and 1 base at J, with 15 bases in the middle. The CDR3 runs to 16 residues. CDR1 is SGHRS and CDR2 is YFSETQ in the germline V gene. CDR3 sequence: CASSLLLGGSYNEQFF. The CDR3 bases that were read are TGCGCCAGCAGCCTCCTCTTAGGGGGATCCTACAATGAG.

This clone was observed many times. Sequencing ends 3 residues short of the CDR3 end; the germline J gene provides the rest. The rearrangement joins TRBV4-1 to TRBJ2-2; TRBD2 agrees at 10 bases. The V gene's germline CDR1 is MGHRA and CDR2 YSYEKL. The CDR3 runs 18 residues. After removal of 1 base from V and 2 bases from J, the junction contained 7 bases not matched to a gene. CDR3 DNA (partial): TGCGCCAGCAGCCAAGCAGCACTAGCGGGACTAAACACCGGGGAG. Translating it yields CASSQAALAGLNTGE. In full, the CDR3 reads CASSQAALAGLNTGELFF.

There are many counts of this clone. The read gets to within 3 residues of the CDR3 end, and the germline J gene fills in the rest. The rearrangement joins TRBV5-1 to TRBJ1-4, with D unclear. CDR1 SGHRS and CDR2 YFSETQ come from the germline V gene. The CDR3 runs 15 residues. V lost 3 bases to trimming and J lost 7 bases, with 16 bases between them. Here the CDR3 reads CASSYTRGSTEKLFF. The DNA read from the CDR3 is TGCGCCAGCAGCTACACTCGGGGTTCGACTGAAAAA. Looking up the rest from reference TRBV5-1 and TRBJ1-4 gives the full variable domain: KAGVTQTPRYLIKTRGQQVTLSCSPISGHRSVSWYQQTPGQGLQFLFEYFSETQRNKGNFPGRFSGRQFSNSRSEMNVSTLELGDSALYLCASSYTRGSTEKLFFGSGTQLSVL.

This clone was seen many times. The CDR3 is cut off 3 residues early in the read; its end comes from the germline J gene. This sequence joins TRBV12-3 or TRBV12-4 and TRBJ2-1; tentatively, D is TRBD2 (6 bases). Trimming stripped 3 bases from V and 4 bases from J, with 25 bases between. This CDR3 has 19 residues. Here the CDR3 reads CASSLEVRRAGSGYNEQFF. Partial CDR3 DNA: TGTGCCAGCAGTTTGGAGGTTCGTCGTGCGGGATCGGGTTACAATGAG.

The table lists this clone with many counts. The read is 3 residues too short to cover the CDR3 end, so that end is filled in from the germline J gene. The chain combines TRBV6-2 or TRBV6-3 with TRBJ2-7; the D gene is possibly TRBD2 (7 bases). V was clipped by 6 bases and J by 3 bases, with 18 bases between them. From germline, CDR1 is MNHEY and CDR2 SVGEGT. There are 15 residues in the CDR3. Partial CDR3 DNA: TGTGCCAGCAGCGTATCGGGCGGGGGCAGCTACGAG. It is translated as CASSVSGGGSYE. The full CDR3 reads CASSVSGGGSYEQYF.

This clone was recorded at least ten times. The read gets to within 3 residues of the CDR3 end, and the germline J gene fills in the rest. The rearrangement uses TRBV28 and TRBJ2-5; possibly TRBD2 for D (6 bases). Germline assignment: CDR1 MDHEN and CDR2 SYDVKM. This CDR3 is built from 17 residues. Trimming removed 6 bases from V and 1 base from J, with 21 bases in between. The CDR3 loop is CASSLGLRRLLQETQYF. CDR3 bases read: TGTGCCAGCAGCTTGGGACTCCGGAGACTTCTCCAAGAGACC.

This clone was seen only a few times. The read ends 3 residues before the CDR3 terminus; that terminus is restored from the germline J gene. This chain links TRBV25-1 with TRBJ1-1; D might be TRBD1 (6 bases). This CDR3 region has 12 residues. CDR1 is MGHDK and CDR2 is SYGVNS in the germline V gene. The CDR3 reads CASSRDIALAFF. The CDR3 bases that were read are TGTGCCAGCAGTCGGGACATCGCGTTG.

In its sample, this clone was seen many times. The CDR3 protein is CASSLPGSGLYGYTF. CDR3 DNA, as far as it was read: TGTGCCAGCAGCTTACCAGGGTCCGGTTTATATGGC. The chain is built from TRBV7-9 and TRBJ1-2; D is possibly TRBD1 (5 bases). The observed sequence ends 3 residues before the CDR3 terminus, with the missing tail filled in from the germline J gene. Trimming took 2 bases from V and 5 from J, leaving 15 bases between them. The CDR3 runs 15 residues. The V gene's germline CDR1 is SEHNR and CDR2 FQNEAQ (reference sequence).

This clone has just a few counts. The DNA ends 3 residues before the CDR3 does, and the rest of the CDR3 is filled in from the germline J gene. The J gene is TRBJ2-1, the V gene TRBV18; 10 nucleotides align to TRBD1. Germline V gene sequence: CDR1 KGHSH, CDR2 LQKENI. V lost 4 bases to trimming and J lost 2 bases; unmatched junction nucleotides: 11. The CDR3 runs to 18 residues. The CDR3 sequence is CASSLTAYGTGAYNEQFF. CDR3 DNA (partial): TGTGCCAGCTCACTTACCGCCTACGGGACAGGGGCCTACAATGAG.

This clone showed up many times. The read is 3 residues too short to cover the CDR3 end, so that end is filled in from the germline J gene. The J gene is TRBJ1-1, the V gene TRBV18, with TRBD1 matching 9 bases. Germline values: CDR1 KGHSH, CDR2 LQKENI. The CDR3 is 13 amino acids. The DNA read from the CDR3 is TGTGCCAGCTCCCCGGACAGGGGATCGGAA. Amino acid sequence: CASSPDRGSE. The entire CDR3 protein is CASSPDRGSEAFF.

This clone was seen ten or more times. The sequenced fragment ends 3 residues before the CDR3 boundary, so the rest is inferred from the germline J gene. This chain joins TRBV20-1 and TRBJ1-5; tentatively, D is TRBD1 (5 bases). Germline CDR1 DFQATT, CDR2 SNEGSKA (reference sequence). The length of the CDR3 is 15 residues. Trimming removed 1 base from V and 7 bases from J, with 17 bases in between. The chain's CDR3 is CSARAGGREGQPQHF. Partial CDR3 DNA: TGCAGTGCTAGAGCCGGGGGACGGGAGGGGCAGCCC.

Many counts were recorded for this clone. The read ends 3 residues before the CDR3 terminus; that terminus is restored from the germline J gene. The rearrangement uses TRBV2 and TRBJ1-4, with D maybe TRBD1 (6 bases). Germline V gene sequence: CDR1 SNHLY, CDR2 FYNNEI. The CDR3 consists of 12 residues. V lost 6 bases and J 8 bases, leaving 10 bases between the germline ends. CDR3: CASRQGREKLFF. The CDR3 DNA, read in part, is TGTGCCAGCAGACAGGGCCGCGAAAAA.

Many counts were recorded for this clone. The CDR3 goes on 3 residues after the read ends, and that part is filled in from the germline J gene. This chain links TRBV11-2 with TRBJ2-1, with D maybe TRBD1 (6 bases). Germline loops: CDR1 SGHAT, CDR2 FQNNGV. The CDR3 contains 15 residues. Trimming cost V 2 bases and J 0 bases, with 8 bases left between them. CDR3 DNA (partial): TGTGCCAGCAGCTTAATCAGGGGCTCCTACAATGAG. Translated: CASSLIRGSYNE. The whole CDR3 is CASSLIRGSYNEQFF.

This clone came up many times. The read ends 3 residues early relative to the CDR3; the germline J gene fills the gap. The chain is built from TRBV10-3 and TRBJ1-1; a possible D gene is TRBD1 (6 bases). Germline CDR1 is ENHRY and CDR2 is SYGVKD. The CDR3 contains 14 residues. Trimming removed 1 base from V and 4 bases from J, with 10 bases in between. The CDR3 spells CAISELDRFTEAFF. The sequenced part of the CDR3 DNA is TGTGCCATCAGTGAGTTAGACAGGTTCACTGAA.

This clone appeared many times. The missing CDR3 end, 3 residues past where the read stops, is filled in from the germline J gene. The chain joins TRBV5-4 to TRBJ2-1; 9 bases map to TRBD2. The junction had 5 bases not matched to a gene; V was cut back by 0 bases and J by 4 bases. The CDR3 has 16 amino acids. Germline assignment: CDR1 SGHNT and CDR2 YYREEE (reference sequence). The CDR3 here is CASSLGGLAQYNEQFF. The DNA read from the CDR3 is TGTGCCAGCAGCTTGGGAGGACTAGCGCAGTACAATGAG. The whole variable domain, filled in from reference TRBV5-4 and TRBJ2-1, reads ETGVTQSPTHLIKTRGQQVTLRCSSQSGHNTVSWYQQALGQGPQFIFQYYREEENGRGNFPPRFSGLQFPNYSSELNVNALELDDSALYLCASSLGGLAQYNEQFFGPGTRLTVL.

This clone was found many times. The read terminates 3 residues before the CDR3 end, so the remaining end is supplied by the germline J gene. The V gene is TRBV30, the J gene TRBJ2-1; D call uncertain. The CDR3 extends over 16 amino acids. Germline assignment: CDR1 GTSNPN and CDR2 SVGIG (reference sequence). V was cut by 3 bases and J by 0 bases, with 15 bases left in between. CDR3: CAWRAKQSSSYNEQFF. Incomplete CDR3 DNA: TGTGCCTGGAGGGCAAAACAGTCGAGCTCCTACAATGAG. Full variable domain (missing parts from reference TRBV30 and TRBJ2-1): SQTIHQWPATLVQPVGSPLSLECTVEGTSNPNLYWYRQAAGRGLQLLFYSVGIGQISSEVPQNLSASRPQDRQFILSSKKLLLSDSGFYLCAWRAKQSSSYNEQFFGPGTRLTVL.

This clone was detected many times. The CDR3 is cut off 3 residues early in the read; its end comes from the germline J gene. Other DNA sequences within the sample encode an identical CDR3. The rearrangement links TRBV5-1 to TRBJ2-1; 10 positions agree with TRBD2. Germline CDR1 and CDR2: SGHRS and YFSETQ. Trimming at V came to 3 bases and at J to 5 bases, leaving 5 bases not matched to a gene. This CDR3 is built from 15 residues. CDR3 DNA, as far as it was read: TGCGCCAGCAGCTCGCCTAGCGGGAGAAACAATGAG. This gives the protein CASSSPSGRNNE. The whole CDR3 is CASSSPSGRNNEQFF.

This clone has at least ten counts. The read terminates 3 residues ahead of where the CDR3 ends, so the germline J gene completes it. This sequence joins TRBV10-3 and TRBJ1-2; no definite D call. V was shortened by 8 bases and J by 5 bases, with 15 bases between the two germline ends. Germline V lookup: CDR1 ENHRY, CDR2 SYGVKD. The CDR3 contains 13 residues. CDR3 sequence reads: CAIEPNSGYGYTF. CDR3 DNA, as far as it was read: TGTGCCATCGAACCGAACAGCGGATATGGC.

This clone has at least ten counts. The junction shows a germline mismatch at one end, possibly a read error. The DNA ends 3 residues before the CDR3 does, and the rest of the CDR3 is filled in from the germline J gene. The rearrangement links TRBV20-1 to TRBJ1-1; the match to TRBD1 covers 7 bases. This CDR3 spans 14 amino acids. Germline lookup yields CDR1 DFQATT and CDR2 SNEGSKA (reference sequence). The CDR3 spells CSASRQGMKTEAFF. The CDR3 bases that were read are TGCAGTGCTAGCCGACAGGGAATGAAAACTGAA.

This clone showed up many times. The CDR3 extends 3 residues past the end of the read, so its final part is completed from the germline J gene. The chain joins TRBV10-3 to TRBJ1-1; possible D gene TRBD1, 6 bases. Germline V gives CDR1 ENHRY, CDR2 SYGVKD. V was trimmed by 0 bases and J by 5 bases, leaving 13 bases between them. The CDR3 spans 15 residues. The CDR3 DNA, read in part, is TGTGCCATCAGTGAGTCCGGCAGGGGTGGAACTGAA. Its translation is CAISESGRGGTE. The CDR3 in full is CAISESGRGGTEAFF.

The sample holds many counts of this clone. The CDR3 is cut off 3 residues early in the read; its end comes from the germline J gene. This chain connects TRBV7-6 to TRBJ2-7; TRBD1 matches at 8 bases. The germline V gene has CDR1 SGHVS and CDR2 FNYEAQ. The CDR3 has 16 residues. V lost 1 base to trimming and J lost 2 bases; unmatched junction nucleotides: 7. CDR3 DNA (partial): TGTGCCAGCAGCTTAGAACCAGGACAGGGCCCCTACGAG. Translated, it gives CASSLEPGQGPYE. The entire CDR3 protein is CASSLEPGQGPYEQYF.

This clone has at least ten counts. The read ends 3 residues early relative to the CDR3; the germline J gene fills the gap. This chain uses TRBV18 with TRBJ2-5; maybe TRBD1 (6 bases). CDR3 length: 14 residues. Germline CDR1 and CDR2: KGHSH and LQKENI. Trimming pared 1 base from V and 5 bases from J, leaving 11 bases between. CDR3 DNA (partial): TGTGCCAGCTCACCACAACAGGGTGGGGAGACC. Residues: CASSPQQGGET. The entire CDR3 reads CASSPQQGGETQYF.

This clone was counted ten times or more. The CDR3 extends 3 residues past the end of the read, so its final part is completed from the germline J gene. The rearrangement links TRBV7-9 to TRBJ2-5, with D possibly being TRBD2 (6 bases). Germline CDR1 SEHNR, CDR2 FQNEAQ (reference sequence). V lost 3 bases, J lost 2 bases, and 10 bases lay in between. The CDR3 sequence is 14 residues long. This chain's CDR3 is CASSFPGRQETQYF. Partial CDR3 DNA: TGTGCCAGCAGCTTCCCGGGGAGGCAAGAGACC.

Ten or more counts support this clone. The read ends 3 residues early relative to the CDR3; the germline J gene fills the gap. This chain joins TRBV7-6 and TRBJ1-4; D is uncertain. The CDR3 is made up of 12 amino acids. CDR1 SGHVS and CDR2 FNYEAQ come from the germline V gene. V was shortened by 5 bases and J by 3 bases, with 4 bases between the two germline ends. Here the CDR3 reads CASSPPNEKLFF. The CDR3 DNA, read in part, is TGTGCCAGCAGCCCTCCTAATGAAAAA. The variable domain in full, with the rest retrieved from reference TRBV7-6 and TRBJ1-4, is GAGVSQSPRYKVTKRGQDVALRCDPISGHVSLYWYRQALGQGPEFLTYFNYEAQQDKSGLPNDRFSAERPEGSISTLTIQRTEQRDSAMYRCASSPPNEKLFFGSGTQLSVL.